This TCR beta chain was recovered during a study of monozygotic twins with cystic fibrosis. Generated by immunoSEQ multiplex PCR, the TCRdb table keeps only in-frame clones and is missing some. The table lists tens of thousands of clones, approximately 84% of them singletons. The CDR3 sequence is 16 residues long. The V gene end was trimmed by 2 bases and the J gene end by 0 bases; junction bases not matched to a gene: 7. Remarks on this clone: What it recognizes is unknown.

Study results and caveats: In 13 of 16 pairs, V gene usage was closest to the co-twin's. No link emerged between shared CDR3 counts and age, concordance or severity. Low clonality (median 0.0095) suggested a mostly naive repertoire. Nucleotide-identical clonotype sharing was significantly higher within monozygotic CF twin pairs than between unrelated CF individuals.

The sequence was obtained from a girl aged 2 to 10 with cystic fibrosis. The chain joins TRBV5-7 to TRBJ2-7, with 8 nucleotides matching TRBD1. TRBV5-7 is flagged as an ORF with uncertain function. Sequenced: blood. CDR3 amino acids: CASSFFPGGTSYEQYF. CDR3 in DNA: TGTGCCAGCAGCTTTTTCCCAGGGGGCACCTCCTACGAGCAGTACTTC.